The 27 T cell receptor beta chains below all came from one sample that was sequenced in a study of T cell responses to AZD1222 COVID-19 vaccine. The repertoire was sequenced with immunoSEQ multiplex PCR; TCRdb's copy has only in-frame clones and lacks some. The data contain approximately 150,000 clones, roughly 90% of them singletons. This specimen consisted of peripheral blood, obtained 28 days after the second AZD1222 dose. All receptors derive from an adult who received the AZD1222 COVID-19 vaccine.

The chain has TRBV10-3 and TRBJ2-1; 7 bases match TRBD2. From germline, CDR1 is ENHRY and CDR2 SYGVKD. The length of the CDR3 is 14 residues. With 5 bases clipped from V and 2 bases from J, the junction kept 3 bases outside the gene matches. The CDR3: CAISSGDPYNEQFF. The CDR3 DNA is TGTGCCATCAGTAGCGGGGATCCCTACAATGAGCAGTTCTTC.

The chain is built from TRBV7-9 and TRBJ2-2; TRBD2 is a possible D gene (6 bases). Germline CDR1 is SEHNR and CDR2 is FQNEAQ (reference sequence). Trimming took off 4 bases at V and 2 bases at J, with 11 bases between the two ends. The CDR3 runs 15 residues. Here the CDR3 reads CASSSWRGNTGELFF. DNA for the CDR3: TGTGCCAGCAGCTCTTGGAGGGGTAACACCGGGGAGCTGTTTTTT.

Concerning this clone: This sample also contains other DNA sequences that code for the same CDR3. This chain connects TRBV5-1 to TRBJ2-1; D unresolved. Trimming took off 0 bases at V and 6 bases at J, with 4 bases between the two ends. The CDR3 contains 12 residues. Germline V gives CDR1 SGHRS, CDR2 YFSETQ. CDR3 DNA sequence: TGCGCCAGCAGCTTGGCTGGCAATGAGCAGTTCTTC. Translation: CASSLAGNEQFF.

The CDR3 sequence: CASSLGEGGRQLYGYTF. In DNA form, the CDR3 reads TGTGCCAGCAGCTTGGGGGAGGGGGGCCGCCAACTCTATGGCTACACCTTC. This chain connects TRBV5-6 to TRBJ1-2; TRBD1 might be the D (6 bases). Germline lookup yields CDR1 SGHDT and CDR2 YYEEEE. The CDR3 covers 17 residues. Trimming shortened V by 0 bases and J by 4 bases, and 19 bases separated the two germline ends.

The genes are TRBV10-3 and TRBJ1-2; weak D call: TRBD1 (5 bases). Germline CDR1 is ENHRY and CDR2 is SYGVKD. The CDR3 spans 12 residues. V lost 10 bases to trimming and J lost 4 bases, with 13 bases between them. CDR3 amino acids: CATSGTGYGYTF. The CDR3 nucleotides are TGTGCCACCTCCGGGACGGGCTATGGCTACACCTTC.

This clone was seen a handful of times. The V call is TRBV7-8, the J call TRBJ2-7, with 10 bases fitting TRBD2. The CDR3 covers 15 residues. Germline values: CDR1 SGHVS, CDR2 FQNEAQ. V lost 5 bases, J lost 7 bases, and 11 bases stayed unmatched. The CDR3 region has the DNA TGTGCCAGCAGCCTGAAGCGGGAGGGCCCATGGGAGCAGTACTTC. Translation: CASSLKREGPWEQYF.

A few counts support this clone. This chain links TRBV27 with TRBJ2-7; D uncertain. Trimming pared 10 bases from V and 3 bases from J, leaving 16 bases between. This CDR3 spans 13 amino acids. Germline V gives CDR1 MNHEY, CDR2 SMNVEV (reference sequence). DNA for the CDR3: TGTGCCACCCGACCCCCCGGAAACTACGAGCAGTACTTC. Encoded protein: CATRPPGNYEQYF.

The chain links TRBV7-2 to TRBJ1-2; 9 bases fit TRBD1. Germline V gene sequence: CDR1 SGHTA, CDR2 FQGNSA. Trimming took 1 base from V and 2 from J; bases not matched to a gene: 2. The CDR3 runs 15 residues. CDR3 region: CASSLVGTGNYGYTF. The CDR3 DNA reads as TGTGCCAGCAGCTTAGTAGGGACAGGGAACTATGGCTACACCTTC.

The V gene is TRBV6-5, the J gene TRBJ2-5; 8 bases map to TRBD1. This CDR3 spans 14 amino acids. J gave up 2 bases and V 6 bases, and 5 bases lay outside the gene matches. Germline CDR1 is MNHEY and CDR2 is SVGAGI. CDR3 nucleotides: TGTGCCAGCAGGACAGGGGCCCTACAAGAGACCCAGTACTTC. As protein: CASRTGALQETQYF.

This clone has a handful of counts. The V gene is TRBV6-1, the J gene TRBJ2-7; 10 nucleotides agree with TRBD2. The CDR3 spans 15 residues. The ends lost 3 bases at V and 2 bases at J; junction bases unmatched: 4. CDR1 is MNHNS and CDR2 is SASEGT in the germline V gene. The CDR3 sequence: CASSELTSGAYEQYF. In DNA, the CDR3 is TGTGCCAGCAGTGAGCTTACTAGCGGGGCCTACGAGCAGTACTTC.

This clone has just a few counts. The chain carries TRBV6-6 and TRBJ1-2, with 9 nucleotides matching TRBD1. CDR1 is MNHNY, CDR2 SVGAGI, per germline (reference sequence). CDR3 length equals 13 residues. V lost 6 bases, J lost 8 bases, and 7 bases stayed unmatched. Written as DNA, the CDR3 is TGTGCCAGCAGACAACAGGGGGCGCACGGCTACACCTTC. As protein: CASRQQGAHGYTF.

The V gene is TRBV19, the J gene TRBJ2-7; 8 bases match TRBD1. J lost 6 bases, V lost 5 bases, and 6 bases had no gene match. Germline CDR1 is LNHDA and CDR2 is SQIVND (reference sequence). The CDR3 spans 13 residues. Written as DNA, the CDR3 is TGTGCCAGTAGTTCTACAGGGGGGATCGAGCAGTACTTC. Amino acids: CASSSTGGIEQYF.

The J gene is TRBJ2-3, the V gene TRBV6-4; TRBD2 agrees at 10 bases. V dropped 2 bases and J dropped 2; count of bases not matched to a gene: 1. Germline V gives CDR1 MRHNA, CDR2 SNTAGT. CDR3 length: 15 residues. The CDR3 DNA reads TGTGCCAGCAGTGACAGCGGGGGGGCCACAGATACGCAGTATTTT. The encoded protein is CASSDSGGATDTQYF.

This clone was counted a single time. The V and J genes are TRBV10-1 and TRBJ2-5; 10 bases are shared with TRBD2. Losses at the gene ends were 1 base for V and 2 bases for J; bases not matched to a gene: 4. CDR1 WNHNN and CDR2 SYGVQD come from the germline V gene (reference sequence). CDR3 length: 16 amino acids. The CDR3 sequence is CASSEFGLAEQETQYF. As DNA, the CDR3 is TGCGCCAGCAGTGAGTTTGGACTAGCGGAGCAAGAGACCCAGTACTTC.

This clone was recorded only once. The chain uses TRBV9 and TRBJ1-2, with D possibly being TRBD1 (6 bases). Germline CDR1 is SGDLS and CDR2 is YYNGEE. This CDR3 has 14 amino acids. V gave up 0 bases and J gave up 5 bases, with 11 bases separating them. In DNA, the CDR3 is TGTGCCAGCAGCGTAGTTGCCAGGGGATATGGCTACACCTTC. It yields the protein CASSVVARGYGYTF. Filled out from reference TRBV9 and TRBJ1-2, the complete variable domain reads DSGVTQTPKHLITATGQRVTLRCSPRSGDLSVYWYQQSLDQGLQFLIQYYNGEERAKGNILERFSAQQFPDLHSELNLSSLELGDSALYFCASSVVARGYGYTFGSGTRLTVV.

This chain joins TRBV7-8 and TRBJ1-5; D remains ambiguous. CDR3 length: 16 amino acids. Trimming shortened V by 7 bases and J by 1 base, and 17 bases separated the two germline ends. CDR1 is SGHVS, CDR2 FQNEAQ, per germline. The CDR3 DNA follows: TGTGCCAGCACCGGGTCGGTGGTTGGCAGCAATCAGCCCCAGCATTTT. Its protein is CASTGSVVGSNQPQHF. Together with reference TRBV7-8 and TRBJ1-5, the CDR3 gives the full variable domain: GAGVSQSPRYKVAKRGQDVALRCDPISGHVSLFWYQQALGQGPEFLTYFQNEAQLDKSGLPSDRFFAERPEGSVSTLKIQRTQQEDSAVYLCASTGSVVGSNQPQHFGDGTRLSIL.

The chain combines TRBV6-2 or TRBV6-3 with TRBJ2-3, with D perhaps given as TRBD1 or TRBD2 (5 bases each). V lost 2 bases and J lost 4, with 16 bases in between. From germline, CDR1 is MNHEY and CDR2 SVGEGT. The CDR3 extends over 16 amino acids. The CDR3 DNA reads TGTGCCAGCAGTTACCCAAGGGTCGGGGCGCCAGATACGCAGTATTTT. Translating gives CASSYPRVGAPDTQYF.

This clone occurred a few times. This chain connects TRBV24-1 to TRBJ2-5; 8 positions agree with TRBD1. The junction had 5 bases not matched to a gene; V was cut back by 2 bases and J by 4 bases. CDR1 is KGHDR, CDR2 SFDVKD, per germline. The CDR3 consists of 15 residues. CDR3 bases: TGTGCCACCAGTGATTCCAGGGGGCCCGGAGAGACCCAGTACTTC. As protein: CATSDSRGPGETQYF.

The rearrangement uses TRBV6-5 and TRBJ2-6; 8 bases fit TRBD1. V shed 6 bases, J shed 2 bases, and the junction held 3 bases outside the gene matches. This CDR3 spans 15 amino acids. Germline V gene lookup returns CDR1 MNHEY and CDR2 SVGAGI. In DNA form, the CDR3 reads TGTGCCAGCAGATCAGGGGGCGCTGGGGCCAACGTCCTGACTTTC. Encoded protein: CASRSGGAGANVLTF.

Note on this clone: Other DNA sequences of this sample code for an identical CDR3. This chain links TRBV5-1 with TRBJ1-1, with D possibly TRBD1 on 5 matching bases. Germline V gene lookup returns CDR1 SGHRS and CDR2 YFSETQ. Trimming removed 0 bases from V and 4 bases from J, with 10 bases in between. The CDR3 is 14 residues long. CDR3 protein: CASSLGGVGTEAFF. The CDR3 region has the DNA TGCGCCAGCAGCTTGGGAGGGGTTGGCACTGAAGCTTTCTTT. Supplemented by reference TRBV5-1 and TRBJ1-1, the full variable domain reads KAGVTQTPRYLIKTRGQQVTLSCSPISGHRSVSWYQQTPGQGLQFLFEYFSETQRNKGNFPGRFSGRQFSNSRSEMNVSTLELGDSALYLCASSLGGVGTEAFFGQGTRLTVV.

CDR3 amino acids: CASSHRDSGDTEAFF. Written as DNA, the CDR3 is TGCGCCAGCAGTCATCGAGACTCAGGGGACACTGAAGCTTTCTTT. V usage is TRBV23-1 and J usage is TRBJ1-1; possibly TRBD1 for D (6 bases). TRBV23-1 is an ORF, with its function uncertain. Trimming cost V 3 bases and J 3 bases, with 14 bases left between them. The CDR3 consists of 15 residues.

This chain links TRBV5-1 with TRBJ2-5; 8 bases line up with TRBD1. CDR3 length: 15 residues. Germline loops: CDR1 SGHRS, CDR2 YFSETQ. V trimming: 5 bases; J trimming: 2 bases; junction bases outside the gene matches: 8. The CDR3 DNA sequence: TGCGCCAGCAGGGACGGACAGGGAAGGCAAGAGACCCAGTACTTC. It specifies CASRDGQGRQETQYF.

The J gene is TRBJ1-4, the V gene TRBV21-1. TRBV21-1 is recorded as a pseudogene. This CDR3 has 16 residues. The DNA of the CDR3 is TGTGCCAGCAGCAAAGGTAGCGGGACTAGTCGGGAAAAACTGTTTTTT. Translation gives CASSKGSGTSREKLFF.

CDR3 DNA: TGTGCCAGTAGTATTCTTGGTAGCGGTAGCACAGATACGCAGTATTTT. Its translation: CASSILGSGSTDTQYF. This chain joins TRBV19 and TRBJ2-3, with a possible D match to TRBD2 (6 bases). Between the trimmed V and J ends, which lost 3 bases and 0 bases, there was a span of 13 bases. CDR1 and CDR2 from the germline V gene are LNHDA and SQIVND (reference sequence). The CDR3 contains 16 residues.

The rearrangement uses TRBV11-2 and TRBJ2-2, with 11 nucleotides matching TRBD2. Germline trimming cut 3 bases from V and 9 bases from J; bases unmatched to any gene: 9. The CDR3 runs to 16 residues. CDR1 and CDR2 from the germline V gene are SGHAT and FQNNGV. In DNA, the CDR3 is TGTGCCAGCAGCTTCCTCCTAGCGGGGGGAAGTCGGGAGCTGTTTTTT. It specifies CASSFLLAGGSRELFF. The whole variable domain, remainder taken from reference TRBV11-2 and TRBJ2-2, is EAGVAQSPRYKIIEKRQSVAFWCNPISGHATLYWYQQILGQGPKLLIQFQNNGVVDDSQLPKDRFSAERLKGVDSTLKIQPAKLEDSAVYLCASSFLLAGGSRELFFGEGSRLTVL.

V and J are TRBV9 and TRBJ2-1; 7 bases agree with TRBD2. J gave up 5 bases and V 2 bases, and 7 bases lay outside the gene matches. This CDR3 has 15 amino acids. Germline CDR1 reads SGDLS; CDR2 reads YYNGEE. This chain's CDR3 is CASSVGGIVDNEQFF. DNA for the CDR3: TGTGCCAGCAGCGTCGGGGGGATTGTGGACAATGAGCAGTTCTTC.

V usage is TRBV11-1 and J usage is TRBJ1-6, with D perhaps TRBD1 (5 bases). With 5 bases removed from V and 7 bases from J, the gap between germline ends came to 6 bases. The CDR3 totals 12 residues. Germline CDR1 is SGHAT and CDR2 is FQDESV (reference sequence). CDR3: CASSKGNSPLHF. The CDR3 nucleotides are TGTGCCAGCAGCAAGGGGAATTCACCCCTCCACTTT. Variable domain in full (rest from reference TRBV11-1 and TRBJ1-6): EAEVAQSPRYKITEKSQAVAFWCDPISGHATLYWYRQILGQGPELLVQFQDESVVDDSQLPKDRFSAERLKGVDSTLKIQPAELGDSAMYLCASSKGNSPLHFGNGTRLTVT.